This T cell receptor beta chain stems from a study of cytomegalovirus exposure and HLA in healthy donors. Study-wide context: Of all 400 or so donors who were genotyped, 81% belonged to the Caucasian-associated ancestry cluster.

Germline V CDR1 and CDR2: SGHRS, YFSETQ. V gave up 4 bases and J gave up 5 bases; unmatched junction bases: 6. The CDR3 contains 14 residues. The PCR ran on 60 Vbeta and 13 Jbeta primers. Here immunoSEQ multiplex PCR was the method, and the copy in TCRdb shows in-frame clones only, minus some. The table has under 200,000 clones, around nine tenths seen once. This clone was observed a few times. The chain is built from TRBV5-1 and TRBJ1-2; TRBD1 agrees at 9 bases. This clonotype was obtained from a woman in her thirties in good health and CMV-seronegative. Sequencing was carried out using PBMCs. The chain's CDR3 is CASSAGQGPYGYTF. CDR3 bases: TGCGCCAGCAGCGCCGGACAGGGGCCGTATGGCTACACCTTC.